These 22 T cell receptor beta chains share one sample of origin, sequenced in a study of blood T cells in healthy people across ages. The use of a sample-barcoded 5' primer and a J-beta primer mix characterized a second PCR of about 7 to 12 cycles. TCRdb reprocessed the 5' RACE reads with MiXCR, giving one entry per CDR3 protein. The sample records hundreds of thousands of distinct CDR3 sequences, roughly half being singletons. Sequenced input: blood. The receptors were gathered from a woman of 80 years or more in good health.

This chain's CDR3 is CASRAGTREFF. Written as DNA, the CDR3 is TGTGCCAGCAGGGCAGGGACACGGGAGTTCTTC. V and J are TRBV2 and TRBJ2-1, with D possibly being TRBD1 (6 bases). CDR1 is SNHLY and CDR2 is FYNNEI in the germline V gene. V was clipped by 6 bases and J by 14 bases, with 14 bases between them. The CDR3 is 11 amino acids.

The chain is built from TRBV6-5 and TRBJ2-1; D call uncertain. The germline gives CDR1 MNHEY, CDR2 SVGAGI. The CDR3 is 11 residues long. The V end was cut by 3 bases, the J end by 9 bases, with 6 bases between. The CDR3 region is CASSYQAEQFF. The CDR3 DNA is TGTGCCAGCAGTTATCAGGCTGAGCAGTTCTTC.

In this sample, this clonotype turned up many times. The chain carries TRBV15 and TRBJ2-1; 15 bases fit TRBD2. The germline V gene encodes CDR1 LNHNV and CDR2 YYDKDF (reference sequence). The trim removed 5 bases at V and 6 bases at J, leaving 5 bases unmatched. The CDR3 totals 16 residues. The CDR3 loop is CATSARTSGGANEQFF. DNA of the CDR3: TGTGCCACCAGCGCTCGGACTAGCGGGGGGGCCAATGAGCAGTTCTTC.

This clonotype has a single count. This may come from a read error, since a much larger clone is one base off. The genes are TRBV13 and TRBJ2-7; D remains ambiguous. The CDR3 runs to 13 residues. Germline V gives CDR1 PRHDT, CDR2 FYEKMQ (reference sequence). The CDR3 region is CAGSLSVEGEQYF. DNA for the CDR3: TGTGCCGGCAGCTTATCGGTGGAAGGGGAGCAGTACTTC.

The genes are TRBV7-2 and TRBJ2-5; 13 nucleotides agree with TRBD2. This CDR3 comprises 15 residues. CDR1 and CDR2 from the germline V gene are SGHTA and FQGNSA. The J segment lost 11 bases and the V segment lost 5 bases, leaving 11 bases of the junction unmatched. CDR3 residues: CASSLTSGGSGEQYF. CDR3 DNA sequence: TGTGCCAGCAGCCTGACTAGCGGGGGGTCCGGGGAGCAGTACTTC.

The table lists this clonotype with a count of one. Just one base apart from a much larger clone, this may be a read error. The V gene is TRBV5-1, the J gene TRBJ2-1, with TRBD1 matching over 7 bases. Germline V gene data show CDR1 as SGHRS and CDR2 as YFSETQ. V lost 3 bases and J lost 10; bases outside the gene matches: 10. The CDR3 covers 14 residues. The CDR3 DNA reads as TGCGCCAGCAGCTCCTCGACAGGGAACTACGAGCAGTTCTTC. It specifies CASSSSTGNYEQFF.

This clonotype has a count of ten or more. The J gene is TRBJ2-5, the V gene TRBV5-1, with 9 nucleotides matching TRBD1. Per the germline V gene, CDR1 is SGHRS and CDR2 is YFSETQ. V dropped 1 base and J dropped 2; count of bases not matched to a gene: 3. The CDR3 contains 15 residues. The CDR3 coding sequence is TGCGCCAGCAGCTTGAAAGGGACAGGGCAAGAGACCCAGTACTTC. Its protein is CASSLKGTGQETQYF. The whole variable domain, filled in from reference TRBV5-1 and TRBJ2-5, reads KAGVTQTPRYLIKTRGQQVTLSCSPISGHRSVSWYQQTPGQGLQFLFEYFSETQRNKGNFPGRFSGRQFSNSRSEMNVSTLELGDSALYLCASSLKGTGQETQYFGPGTRLLVL.

Concerning this clonotype itself: Relative to the germline gene, one junction end is altered; a read error may explain this. The chain joins TRBV20-1 to TRBJ2-4, with TRBD2 as a possible D gene (5 bases). Germline CDR1 is DFQATT and CDR2 is SNEGSKA (reference sequence). The CDR3 is made up of 16 amino acids. The CDR3 loop is CSTRMPAVKAKNIQYF. The CDR3 nucleotides read TGCAGTACTAGAATGCCGGCCGTGAAAGCCAAAAACATTCAGTACTTC.

V is TRBV10-3 and J is TRBJ2-5; weak D call: TRBD1 (5 bases). The germline V gene has CDR1 ENHRY and CDR2 SYGVKD. Trimming removed 5 bases at V and 1 base at J, with 14 bases between. The CDR3 is 15 residues long. This CDR3 reads CAISTPTRGQETQYF. The CDR3 coding sequence is TGTGCCATCAGTACCCCCACAAGGGGCCAAGAGACCCAGTACTTC.

Regarding this clonotype: A much bigger clone sits one base away, suggesting this may be a read error. The J gene is TRBJ2-7, the V gene TRBV7-3; the D gene is possibly TRBD2 (5 bases). V was cut by 1 base and J by 7 bases, with 20 bases left in between. The CDR3 length is 16 residues. Germline V gene sequence: CDR1 SGHTA, CDR2 FQGTGA. CDR3 protein: CASSLNSAGPYNEQYF. The DNA of the CDR3 is TGTGCCAGCAGCTTAAACTCTGCGGGTCCCTACAATGAGCAGTACTTC.

The rearrangement links TRBV6-6 to TRBJ1-1; a weak D match, TRBD1 (5 bases). The CDR3 covers 17 residues. V was trimmed by 6 bases and J by 2 bases, leaving 22 bases between them. The germline CDR1 and CDR2 sequences are MNHNY and SVGAGI (reference sequence). CDR3 amino acids: CASRDEGMGDGNTEAFF. DNA of the CDR3: TGTGCCAGCAGGGACGAGGGGATGGGGGATGGCAACACTGAAGCTTTCTTT.

V gene TRBV5-5 combines with J gene TRBJ2-3; D remains unclear. Germline V gene data show CDR1 as SGHKS and CDR2 as YYEKEE (reference sequence). The CDR3 has 13 residues. Trimming removed 4 bases at V and 6 bases at J, with 12 bases between. The CDR3 loop is CASSVAPEDTQYF. The CDR3 DNA reads as TGTGCCAGCAGCGTGGCCCCGGAGGATACGCAGTATTTT.

This clonotype was seen at least ten times. The gene calls are TRBV7-8 and TRBJ2-7; no reliable D call. Trimming cost V 0 bases and J 2 bases, with 8 bases left between them. Germline-derived CDR1 and CDR2 are SGHVS and FQNEAQ. The CDR3 runs to 14 residues. The CDR3 coding sequence is TGTGCCAGCAGCTTAGCGGCAGGACCCTACGAGCAGTACTTC. The encoded protein is CASSLAAGPYEQYF.

This clonotype was observed a handful of times. The rearrangement joins TRBV20-1 to TRBJ1-1; no clear D. CDR3 size: 13 residues. V was clipped by 3 bases and J by 0 bases, with 8 bases between them. Per germline, CDR1 DFQATT and CDR2 SNEGSKA (reference sequence). DNA for the CDR3: TGCAGTGCTAGGGAACAGATGAACACTGAAGCTTTCTTT. It encodes CSAREQMNTEAFF.

For this clonotype: At one of its ends the junction is not consistent with the germline gene, which may arise from a read error. The chain couples TRBV6-6 to TRBJ2-1; D call uncertain. The CDR3 length is 11 residues. Germline loops: CDR1 MNHNY, CDR2 SVGAGI (reference sequence). The CDR3 DNA is TGTGCCAGCAGTTTCGGCAATGGGCAGTTCTTC. It specifies CASSFGNGQFF.

The V and J genes are TRBV10-3 and TRBJ2-5, with 7 nucleotides matching TRBD2. The J call may be incorrect, as the DNA end agrees better with TRBJ2-7. The CDR3 length is 13 residues. The V gene's germline CDR1 is ENHRY and CDR2 SYGVKD. The CDR3 sequence: CAISRDYNYEQYF. The DNA of the CDR3 is TGTGCCATCAGCCGGGACTATAACTACGAGCAGTACTTC.

The chain joins TRBV6-1 to TRBJ2-7, with TRBD2 as a possible D gene (5 bases). The germline CDR1 and CDR2 sequences are MNHNS and SASEGT. The V end was cut by 4 bases, the J end by 4 bases, with 14 bases between. The CDR3 is 14 residues long. The CDR3 loop is CASSGRLLSYEQYF. CDR3 bases: TGTGCCAGCAGTGGACGACTACTCTCTTACGAGCAGTACTTC.

Remarks on this clonotype: A read error may explain this, as a much larger clone is one base away. No conserved phenylalanine or tryptophan ends this CDR3, so it is likely a read error. V gene TRBV27 combines with J gene TRBJ2-1; D ambiguous. This CDR3 spans 11 amino acids. CDR1 and CDR2 from the germline V gene are MNHEY and SMNVEV (reference sequence). V was trimmed by 8 bases and J by 3 bases, leaving 5 bases between them. The CDR3 DNA sequence: TGTGCCAGCGCCATCTACAATGAGCAGTTCTCC. Protein sequence: CASAIYNEQFS.

This clonotype was counted between two and nine times. A read error is possible here, since a much larger clone lies one base away. The rearrangement links TRBV20-1 to TRBJ2-7, with 7 bases matching TRBD2. The CDR3 runs to 14 residues. Trimming removed 7 bases from V and 7 bases from J; junction bases left unmatched: 16. Per the germline V gene, CDR1 is DFQATT and CDR2 is SNEGSKA (reference sequence). In DNA form, the CDR3 reads TGCAGTGGGGGTGCTAGCGGAAATCCCAATGAGCAGTACTTC. Residues: CSGGASGNPNEQYF.

This clonotype was seen at least ten times. The rearrangement joins TRBV30 to TRBJ2-7; 14 bases map to TRBD2. V was pared by 5 bases and J by 3 bases, with 3 bases of the junction left unmatched. CDR1 and CDR2 (germline): GTSNPN, SVGIG (reference sequence). The CDR3 has 14 amino acids. As DNA, the CDR3 is TGTGCCTGGGGGACTAGCGGGAGTCTCTACGAGCAGTACTTC. As protein: CAWGTSGSLYEQYF.

In regard to this clonotype: A read error may be the cause here, since a much bigger clone is one base away. V gene TRBV21-1 combines with J gene TRBJ2-7; TRBD1, the D gene given by the table, was not confirmed from the DNA. TRBV21-1 corresponds to a pseudogene. This CDR3 has 16 amino acids. The CDR3: CASSKETGSFVNEQYF. The CDR3 region has the DNA TGTGCCAGCAGCAAAGAAACCGGGTCCTTCGTTAATGAGCAGTACTTC.

The V call is TRBV20-1, the J call TRBJ2-1; 7 positions agree with TRBD1. CDR1 is DFQATT, CDR2 SNEGSKA, per germline (reference sequence). With V trimmed by 6 bases and J by 4 bases, 9 bases remained unmatched. CDR3 length equals 14 residues. The CDR3 DNA follows: TGCAGTGCCATCCGGGACAGACCTTACAATGAGCAGTTCTTC. Its protein is CSAIRDRPYNEQFF.